The 10 T cell receptor beta chains in this list originate from one sample, sequenced in a study of siplizumab effects on memory and regulatory T cells. The repertoire was sequenced with immunoSEQ multiplex PCR; TCRdb's copy has only in-frame clones and lacks some. The repertoire holds more than 95,000 clones, with 93% as singletons. Material for sequencing was Tregs sorted from blood. These receptors were collected from a human donor in good health.

The genes are TRBV30 and TRBJ2-2; 9 nucleotides line up with TRBD1. V trimming: 5 bases; J trimming: 4 bases; junction bases outside the gene matches: 5. The CDR3 has 14 amino acids. Germline assignment: CDR1 GTSNPN and CDR2 SVGIG (reference sequence). The CDR3 DNA is TGTGCCTGGGGGAGGACAGGGGCCACCGGGGAGCTGTTTTTT. Amino acid sequence: CAWGRTGATGELFF.

Written as DNA, the CDR3 is TGTGCCTGGAGGCGGGGGGGAAACACAGATACGCAGTATTTT. Protein sequence: CAWRRGGNTDTQYF. This sequence joins TRBV30 and TRBJ2-3; 9 bases fit TRBD2. The CDR3 is 14 residues long. CDR1 is GTSNPN and CDR2 is SVGIG in the germline V gene (reference sequence). The junction had 3 bases not matched to a gene; V was cut back by 3 bases and J by 2 bases. Full variable domain (missing parts from reference TRBV30 and TRBJ2-3): SQTIHQWPATLVQPVGSPLSLECTVEGTSNPNLYWYRQAAGRGLQLLFYSVGIGQISSEVPQNLSASRPQDRQFILSSKKLLLSDSGFYLCAWRRGGNTDTQYFGPGTRLTVL.

This clone has a single count. The chain joins TRBV6-5 to TRBJ1-6; D is unclear. Germline V CDR1 and CDR2: MNHEY, SVGAGI. CDR3 size: 13 residues. Trimming left V 0 bases short and J 10 bases short, with 7 bases between. The CDR3 coding sequence is TGTGCCAGCAGTTACTCGGCGGTCTCACCCCTCCACTTT. Amino acids: CASSYSAVSPLHF.

The chain is built from TRBV11-3 and TRBJ1-1; D ambiguous. The CDR3 has 14 amino acids. Germline CDR1 and CDR2: SGHNT and YENEEA. Trimming took 0 bases from V and 0 from J, leaving 5 bases between them. CDR3 region: CASSLDGMNTEAFF. CDR3 coding DNA: TGTGCCAGCAGCTTAGACGGGATGAACACTGAAGCTTTCTTT. The variable domain in full, with the rest retrieved from reference TRBV11-3 and TRBJ1-1, is EAGVVQSPRYKIIEKKQPVAFWCNPISGHNTLYWYLQNLGQGPELLIRYENEEAVDDSQLPKDRFSAERLKGVDSTLKIQPAELGDSAVYLCASSLDGMNTEAFFGQGTRLTVV.

The chain has TRBV18 and TRBJ1-2; possible D gene TRBD1, 6 bases. This CDR3 spans 16 amino acids. V lost 4 bases and J 2 bases, leaving 17 bases between the germline ends. The V gene's germline CDR1 is KGHSH and CDR2 LQKENI. The CDR3 DNA reads TGTGCCAGCTCACTAAGCGCAACAGGGTTGAACTATGGCTACACCTTC. Amino acid sequence: CASSLSATGLNYGYTF.

This clone was recorded a few times. The genes are TRBV5-1 and TRBJ1-1; D is possibly TRBD1 (6 bases). There are 16 residues in the CDR3. Per germline, CDR1 SGHRS and CDR2 YFSETQ. The V end was cut by 4 bases, the J end by 3 bases, with 19 bases between. The CDR3 DNA is TGCGCCAGCAGCCGCCTCACCGGGGGCGAAGACACTGAAGCTTTCTTT. Amino acids: CASSRLTGGEDTEAFF.

The V and J genes are TRBV9 and TRBJ2-1; 11 bases line up with TRBD2. Trimming removed 4 bases from V and 9 bases from J; junction bases left unmatched: 12. The CDR3 length is 16 residues. The germline gives CDR1 SGDLS, CDR2 YYNGEE. The CDR3 reads CASSPGASGGRVEQFF. The CDR3 region has the DNA TGTGCCAGCAGCCCAGGGGCTAGCGGGGGGCGTGTTGAGCAGTTCTTC.

This rearrangement joins TRBV30 to TRBJ2-1; 8 bases map to TRBD2. The CDR3 runs to 15 residues. Trimming took 0 bases from V and 6 from J; bases not matched to a gene: 7. Germline values: CDR1 GTSNPN, CDR2 SVGIG (reference sequence). The CDR3 protein is CAWSVRGGLGNEQFF. CDR3 in DNA: TGTGCCTGGAGTGTACGCGGGGGGCTTGGCAATGAGCAGTTCTTC.

On this clone itself: Other DNA sequences in this specimen translate into the identical CDR3. This chain uses TRBV7-9 with TRBJ2-7; no reliable D call. CDR3 size: 11 residues. The V end lost 3 bases, the J end lost 3 bases, and 3 bases lay between the germline ends. Germline lookup yields CDR1 SEHNR and CDR2 FQNEAQ (reference sequence). CDR3 in DNA: TGTGCCAGCAGCTTTAGCTACGAGCAGTACTTC. Protein: CASSFSYEQYF.

CDR3 residues: CASGFATGSNYGYTF. CDR3 nucleotide sequence: TGTGCTAGTGGTTTTGCGACAGGGTCTAACTATGGCTACACCTTC. This chain connects TRBV12-5 to TRBJ1-2; 7 bases are shared with TRBD1. Losses at the gene ends were 3 bases for V and 0 bases for J; bases not matched to a gene: 4. This CDR3 has 15 residues. Germline V lookup: CDR1 LGHNT, CDR2 FRNRAP.